Listed here are 26 T cell receptor beta chains from one sample, sequenced in a study of blood T cell repertoires in COVID-19. The protocol was immunoSEQ multiplex PCR, while the TCRdb copy is restricted to in-frame clones and leaves out a portion. The table shows around 150,000 clones, with 84% occurring only once. Sample: peripheral blood. The receptors shown here come from an elderly woman in a cohort sampled during active or convalescent COVID-19.

The chain links TRBV18 to TRBJ1-5; 7 bases are a match to TRBD1. This CDR3 has 14 residues. Trimming removed 4 bases from V and 4 bases from J; junction bases left unmatched: 4. Germline CDR1 is KGHSH and CDR2 is LQKENI. CDR3 region: CASSLDRSNQPQHF. The CDR3 region has the DNA TGTGCCAGCTCACTGGACAGGAGTAATCAGCCCCAGCATTTT.

This clone showed up just a few times. V is TRBV11-1 and J is TRBJ2-3; unclear D gene. The CDR3 is 13 residues long. V shed 4 bases and J shed 2 bases, with 7 bases lying between them. The V gene's germline CDR1 is SGHAT and CDR2 FQDESV (reference sequence). CDR3 DNA sequence: TGTGCCAGCAGCTCGAGGTTCACAGATACGCAGTATTTT. It specifies CASSSRFTDTQYF.

The chain is built from TRBV29-1 and TRBJ2-7; D uncertain. V lost 6 bases and J lost 3, with 12 bases in between. The CDR3 is 12 residues long. Germline CDR1 is SQVTM and CDR2 is ANQGSEA. CDR3 region: CSVVHSGYEQYF. Here the CDR3 DNA reads TGCAGCGTCGTTCACTCCGGCTACGAGCAGTACTTC.

This clone has more than one count but fewer than ten. The rearrangement uses TRBV6-1 and TRBJ1-4; D is uncertain. The CDR3 runs to 15 residues. Germline CDR1 MNHNS, CDR2 SASEGT. The V gene lost 3 bases and the J gene lost 7 bases, with 15 bases spanning the gap. In DNA, the CDR3 is TGTGCCAGCAGTGACAATCGGAACGGCGGTGAAAAACTGTTTTTT. It is translated as CASSDNRNGGEKLFF.

V gene TRBV4-1 combines with J gene TRBJ2-7, with D maybe TRBD2 (6 bases). This CDR3 comprises 14 residues. Germline loops: CDR1 MGHRA, CDR2 YSYEKL. Trimming stripped 4 bases from V and 7 bases from J, with 17 bases between. CDR3 residues: CASSPPGWGVEQYF. The DNA of the CDR3 is TGCGCCAGCAGCCCTCCAGGTTGGGGGGTTGAGCAGTACTTC.

The chain joins TRBV6-6 to TRBJ2-7, with TRBD1 identical over 8 bases. The V gene end was trimmed by 8 bases and the J gene end by 1 base; junction bases not matched to a gene: 10. Germline CDR1 is MNHNY and CDR2 is SVGAGI (reference sequence). The CDR3 runs 15 residues. This CDR3 is CASRPGQGASYEQYV. DNA for the CDR3: TGTGCCAGCCGCCCAGGGCAGGGGGCATCCTACGAGCAGTACGTC.

V and J are TRBV24-1 and TRBJ2-3, with TRBD1 matching 7 bases. The V gene end was trimmed by 3 bases and the J gene end by 2 bases; junction bases not matched to a gene: 4. The CDR3 totals 15 residues. CDR1 KGHDR and CDR2 SFDVKD come from the germline V gene. The CDR3 DNA reads TGTGCCACCAGTGATAGGGACAGTTACACAGATACGCAGTATTTT. Translation gives CATSDRDSYTDTQYF.

The V gene is TRBV7-8, the J gene TRBJ2-7; TRBD1 might be the D (6 bases). CDR1 is SGHVS, CDR2 FQNEAQ, per germline. CDR3 length: 17 residues. Trimming pared 0 bases from V and 4 bases from J, leaving 19 bases between. CDR3 sequence: CASSLAFGGVGFYEQYV. CDR3 in DNA: TGTGCCAGCAGCTTAGCGTTTGGGGGCGTCGGTTTTTACGAGCAGTACGTC.

The J gene is TRBJ2-1, the V gene TRBV18, with D hard to call. CDR1 is KGHSH, CDR2 LQKENI, per germline. The V end lost 2 bases, the J end lost 0 bases, and 8 bases lay between the germline ends. The CDR3 length is 15 residues. The CDR3 loop reads CASSPALSSYNEQFF. CDR3 nucleotides: TGTGCCAGCTCACCAGCCCTGAGCTCCTACAATGAGCAGTTCTTC.

This clone was counted a single time. CDR3 sequence reads: CASRDPGAMNTEAFF. The CDR3 DNA is TGTGCCAGTAGAGATCCCGGAGCCATGAACACTGAAGCTTTCTTT. This sequence joins TRBV19 and TRBJ1-1; unclear D gene. Germline assignment: CDR1 LNHDA and CDR2 SQIVND (reference sequence). The length of the CDR3 is 15 residues. The V and J ends lost 6 bases and 0 bases respectively, with 14 bases between them.

The genes are TRBV10-3 and TRBJ1-1; no firm D call. V lost 0 bases and J lost 0, with 8 bases in between. CDR3 length equals 15 residues. Germline CDR1 and CDR2: ENHRY and SYGVKD. The CDR3 here is CAISESLQLNTEAFF. The CDR3 DNA reads as TGTGCCATCAGTGAGTCACTACAATTGAACACTGAAGCTTTCTTT.

This chain's CDR3 is CASIRGGEGTEAFF. CDR3 coding DNA: TGTGCCAGCATCCGAGGAGGGGAGGGCACTGAAGCTTTCTTT. J is TRBJ1-1 and V is TRBV7-9, with D possibly matching TRBD1 (5 bases). Trimming took 7 bases from V and 4 from J, leaving 16 bases between them. Germline V CDR1 and CDR2: SEHNR, FQNEAQ (reference sequence). This CDR3 is 14 amino acids long.

This chain joins TRBV7-9 and TRBJ2-3; 11 bases map to TRBD2. The CDR3 has 16 amino acids. V lost 1 base to trimming and J lost 8 bases; unmatched junction nucleotides: 8. Per the germline V gene, CDR1 is SEHNR and CDR2 is FQNEAQ (reference sequence). CDR3 protein: CASSLVRTSGGGTQYF. The CDR3 nucleotides read TGTGCCAGCAGCTTAGTTCGTACTAGCGGGGGAGGTACGCAGTATTTT.

This clone was seen a single time. J is TRBJ2-7 and V is TRBV19; D is perhaps TRBD2 (5 bases). The germline V gene has CDR1 LNHDA and CDR2 SQIVND (reference sequence). This CDR3 has 14 amino acids. V lost 0 bases and J lost 6, with 12 bases in between. The CDR3 coding sequence is TGTGCCAGTAGTATAGATTTTCTGGGGAGCGAGCAGTACTTC. Translated: CASSIDFLGSEQYF.

The chain combines TRBV4-1 with TRBJ2-1, with TRBD2 as a possible D gene (6 bases). The CDR3 has 16 residues. V lost 3 bases and J 4 bases, leaving 16 bases between the germline ends. The germline V gene encodes CDR1 MGHRA and CDR2 YSYEKL. This CDR3 is CASSQDRGSQYNEQFF. The CDR3 nucleotides read TGCGCCAGCAGCCAGGACCGGGGGTCCCAATACAATGAGCAGTTCTTC.

The chain uses TRBV2 and TRBJ2-7; a possible D gene is TRBD2 (5 bases). Per the germline V gene, CDR1 is SNHLY and CDR2 is FYNNEI. CDR3 size: 13 residues. V was clipped by 6 bases and J by 7 bases, with 16 bases between them. CDR3 in DNA: TGTGCCAGCAGGGACGGGGTCGATACGGAGCAGTACTTC. Its translation: CASRDGVDTEQYF.

The V call is TRBV27, the J call TRBJ2-6, with D possibly TRBD1 on 5 matching bases. Trimming left V 5 bases short and J 4 bases short, with 21 bases between. Germline V gene data show CDR1 as MNHEY and CDR2 as SMNVEV (reference sequence). The CDR3 spans 18 residues. The CDR3 DNA follows: TGTGCCAGCAGTAACAGGTACGGGTCTAGACCGGGGGCCAACGTCCTGACTTTC. It is translated as CASSNRYGSRPGANVLTF. Together with reference TRBV27 and TRBJ2-6, the CDR3 gives the full variable domain: EAQVTQNPRYLITVTGKKLTVTCSQNMNHEYMSWYRQDPGLGLRQIYYSMNVEVTDKGDVPEGYKVSRKEKRNFPLILESPSPNQTSLYFCASSNRYGSRPGANVLTFGAGSRLTVL.

The rearrangement joins TRBV7-9 to TRBJ2-2; the match to TRBD2 covers 12 bases. Germline values: CDR1 SEHNR, CDR2 FQNEAQ (reference sequence). V shed 5 bases, J shed 5 bases, and the junction held 6 bases outside the gene matches. The CDR3 covers 16 residues. This chain's CDR3 is CASSASGGAGTGELFF. CDR3 nucleotides: TGTGCCAGCAGCGCTAGCGGGGGGGCAGGAACCGGGGAGCTGTTTTTT.

This clone was recorded only once. The chain couples TRBV4-1 to TRBJ2-6; weak D call: TRBD1 (6 bases). CDR3 length: 17 residues. The V gene's germline CDR1 is MGHRA and CDR2 YSYEKL. With 4 bases removed from V and 1 base from J, the gap between germline ends came to 14 bases. As DNA, the CDR3 is TGCGCCAGCAGCCGAGGCAGGGGAAGGTCTGGGGCCAACGTCCTGACTTTC. Protein: CASSRGRGRSGANVLTF.

The chain employs TRBV6-1 and TRBJ2-7; a weak D match, TRBD1 (6 bases). The germline CDR1 and CDR2 sequences are MNHNS and SASEGT. With 5 bases removed from V and 2 bases from J, the gap between germline ends came to 13 bases. The CDR3 runs to 14 residues. The DNA of the CDR3 is TGTGCCAGCAGTTTAGGGGGTAGCGCCTACGAGCAGTACGTC. This codes for CASSLGGSAYEQYV.

V gene TRBV3-1 (or the pseudogene TRBV3-2) combines with J gene TRBJ2-7; D might be TRBD1 (6 bases). Looked up from germline, CDR1 is LGHDT and CDR2 is YNNKEL (reference sequence). The CDR3 sequence is 12 residues long. The V gene lost 6 bases and the J gene lost 6 bases, with 12 bases spanning the gap. In DNA, the CDR3 is TGTGCCAGCAGTGGCAGGGGTACCGAGCAGTACTTC. It encodes CASSGRGTEQYF.

Worth noting for this clone: Other DNA sequences in this specimen translate into the identical CDR3. The chain has TRBV28 and TRBJ2-2; the D is unclear. CDR3 size: 13 residues. Trimming stripped 3 bases from V and 1 base from J, with 3 bases between. Germline CDR1 is MDHEN and CDR2 is SYDVKM. The CDR3 reads CASSFRNTGELFF. The CDR3 DNA is TGTGCCAGCAGTTTTCGGAACACCGGGGAGCTGTTTTTT.

The table lists this clone with a count of one. The chain combines TRBV6-5 with TRBJ1-5, with D tentatively TRBD1 (6 bases). CDR3 length: 15 amino acids. Trimming removed 0 bases from V and 6 bases from J, with 12 bases in between. Germline-derived CDR1 and CDR2 are MNHEY and SVGAGI. This chain's CDR3 is CASSYSRTAAQPQHF. The DNA for the CDR3 is TGTGCCAGCAGTTACTCTCGGACAGCGGCTCAGCCCCAGCATTTT.

The chain is built from TRBV4-1 and TRBJ1-1, with D tentatively TRBD1 (6 bases). CDR1 is MGHRA and CDR2 is YSYEKL in the germline V gene. The CDR3 consists of 16 residues. Between the trimmed V and J ends, which lost 3 bases and 6 bases, there was a span of 20 bases. CDR3: CASSHGGATGFSEAFF. DNA for the CDR3: TGCGCCAGCAGCCATGGGGGGGCAACAGGGTTTTCTGAAGCTTTCTTT.

This clone has a single count. The chain couples TRBV12-3 or TRBV12-4 to TRBJ1-1; D unclear. The germline V and J ends were trimmed by 6 bases and 4 bases, with 12 bases remaining between them. The CDR3 runs to 13 residues. CDR3 nucleotides: TGTGCCAGCAGGTCTGCTCAGGTCACTGAAGCTTTCTTT. Its translation is CASRSAQVTEAFF.

The chain employs TRBV28 and TRBJ1-2; D is perhaps TRBD1 (5 bases). Trimming removed 1 base from V and 7 bases from J, with 10 bases in between. This CDR3 is 13 amino acids long. Looked up from germline, CDR1 is MDHEN and CDR2 is SYDVKM. CDR3 residues: CASSLSGYGGYTF. The CDR3 nucleotides are TGTGCCAGCAGTTTATCAGGGTATGGTGGCTACACCTTC.